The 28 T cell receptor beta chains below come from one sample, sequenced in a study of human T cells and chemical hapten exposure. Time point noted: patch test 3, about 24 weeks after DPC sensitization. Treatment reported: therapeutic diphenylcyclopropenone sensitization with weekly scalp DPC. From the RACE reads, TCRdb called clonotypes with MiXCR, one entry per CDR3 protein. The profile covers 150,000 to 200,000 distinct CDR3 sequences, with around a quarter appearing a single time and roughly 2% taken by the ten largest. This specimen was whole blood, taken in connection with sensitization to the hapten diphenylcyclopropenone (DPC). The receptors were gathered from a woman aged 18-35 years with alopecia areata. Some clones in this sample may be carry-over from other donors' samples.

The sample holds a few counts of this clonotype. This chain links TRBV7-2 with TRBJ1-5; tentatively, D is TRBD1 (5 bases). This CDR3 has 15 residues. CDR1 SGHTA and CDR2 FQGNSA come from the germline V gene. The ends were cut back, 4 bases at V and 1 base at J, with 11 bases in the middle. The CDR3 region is CASSSYDSSNQPQHF. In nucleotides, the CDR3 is TGTGCCAGCAGCTCTTATGACAGCAGCAATCAGCCCCAGCATTTT.

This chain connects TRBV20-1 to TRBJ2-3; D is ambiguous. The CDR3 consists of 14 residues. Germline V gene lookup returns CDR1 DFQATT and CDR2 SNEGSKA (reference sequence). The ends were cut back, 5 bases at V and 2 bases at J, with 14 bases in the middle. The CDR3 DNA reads TGCAGTGCTGTTAAGGTCGGTTCCACAGATACGCAGTATTTT. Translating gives CSAVKVGSTDTQYF.

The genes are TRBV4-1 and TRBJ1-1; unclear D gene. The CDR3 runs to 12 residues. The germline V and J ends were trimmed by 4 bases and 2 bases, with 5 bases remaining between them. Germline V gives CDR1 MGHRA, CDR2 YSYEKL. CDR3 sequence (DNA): TGCGCCAGCAGCCCTAGTAACACTGAAGCTTTCTTT. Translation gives CASSPSNTEAFF.

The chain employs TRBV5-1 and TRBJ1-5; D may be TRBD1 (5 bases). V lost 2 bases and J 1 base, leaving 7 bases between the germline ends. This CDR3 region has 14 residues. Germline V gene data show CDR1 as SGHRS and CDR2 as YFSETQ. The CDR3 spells CASSFGTSNQPQHF. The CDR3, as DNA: TGCGCCAGCAGCTTCGGGACGAGCAATCAGCCCCAGCATTTT.

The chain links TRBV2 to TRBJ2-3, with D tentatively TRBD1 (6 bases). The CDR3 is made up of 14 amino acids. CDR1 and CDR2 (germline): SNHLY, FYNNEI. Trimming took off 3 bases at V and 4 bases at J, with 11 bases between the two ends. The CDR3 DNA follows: TGTGCCAGCAGTGACAGGGGAGTGGCAGATACGCAGTATTTT. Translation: CASSDRGVADTQYF.

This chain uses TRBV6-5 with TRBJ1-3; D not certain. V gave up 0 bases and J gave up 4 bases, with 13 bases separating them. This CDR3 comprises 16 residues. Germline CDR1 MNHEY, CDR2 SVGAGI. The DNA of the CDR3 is TGTGCCAGCAGTTACTCAAGACGAGTAGGCGGAAACACCATATATTTT. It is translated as CASSYSRRVGGNTIYF.

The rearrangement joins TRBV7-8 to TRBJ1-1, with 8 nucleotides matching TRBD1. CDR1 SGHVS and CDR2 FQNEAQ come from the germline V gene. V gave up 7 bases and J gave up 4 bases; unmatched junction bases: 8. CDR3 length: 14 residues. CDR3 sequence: CASIQGDRGTEAFF. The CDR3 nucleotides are TGTGCCAGCATCCAAGGCGACAGGGGCACTGAAGCTTTCTTT.

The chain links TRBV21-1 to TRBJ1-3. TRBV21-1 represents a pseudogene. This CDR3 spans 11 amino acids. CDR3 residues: CASNKRNTIYF. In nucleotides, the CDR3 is TGTGCCAGCAACAAGAGAAACACCATATATTTT.

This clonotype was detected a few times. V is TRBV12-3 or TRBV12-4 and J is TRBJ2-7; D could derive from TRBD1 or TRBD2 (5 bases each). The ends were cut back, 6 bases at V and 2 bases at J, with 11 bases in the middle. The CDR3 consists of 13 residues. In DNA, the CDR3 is TGTGCCAGCAGCATCGTGGGACCCTACGAGCAGTACTTC. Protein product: CASSIVGPYEQYF.

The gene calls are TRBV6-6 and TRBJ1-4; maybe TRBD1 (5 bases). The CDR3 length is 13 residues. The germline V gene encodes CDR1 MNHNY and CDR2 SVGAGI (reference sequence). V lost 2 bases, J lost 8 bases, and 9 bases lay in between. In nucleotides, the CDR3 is TGTGCCAGCAGTTACCAGGGTGACGAAAAACTGTTTTTT. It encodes CASSYQGDEKLFF.

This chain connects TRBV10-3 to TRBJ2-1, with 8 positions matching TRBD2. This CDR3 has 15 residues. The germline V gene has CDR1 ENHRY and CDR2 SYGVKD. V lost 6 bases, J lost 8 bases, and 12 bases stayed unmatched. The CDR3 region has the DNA TGTGCCATCAGCCGAGCGGGAGTGGGGCAGGATGAGCAGTTCTTC. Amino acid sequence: CAISRAGVGQDEQFF.

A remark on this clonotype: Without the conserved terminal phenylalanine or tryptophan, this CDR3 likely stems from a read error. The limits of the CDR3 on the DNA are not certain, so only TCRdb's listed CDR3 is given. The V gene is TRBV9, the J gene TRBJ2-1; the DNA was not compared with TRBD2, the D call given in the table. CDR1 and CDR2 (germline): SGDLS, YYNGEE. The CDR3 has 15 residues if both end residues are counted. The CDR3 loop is CDSRTGTSVSNEKLL.

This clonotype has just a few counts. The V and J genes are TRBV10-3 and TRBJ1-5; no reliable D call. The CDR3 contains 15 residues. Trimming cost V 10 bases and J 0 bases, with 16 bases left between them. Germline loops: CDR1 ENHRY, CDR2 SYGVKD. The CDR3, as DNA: TGTGCCACGGCAACGGGTGGGGATAGCAATCAGCCCCAGCATTTT. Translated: CATATGGDSNQPQHF.

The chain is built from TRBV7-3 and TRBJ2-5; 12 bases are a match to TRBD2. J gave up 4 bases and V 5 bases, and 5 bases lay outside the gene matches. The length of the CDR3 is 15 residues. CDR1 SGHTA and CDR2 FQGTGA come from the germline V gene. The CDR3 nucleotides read TGTGCCAGCAGCCGCGGACTAGCGGGACCAGAGACCCAGTACTTC. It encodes CASSRGLAGPETQYF.

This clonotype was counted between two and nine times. CDR3: CSVTPREFEAFF. The CDR3 DNA follows: TGCAGCGTGACCCCCCGCGAGTTCGAAGCTTTCTTT. The rearrangement uses TRBV29-1 and TRBJ1-1; D unresolved. The CDR3 runs to 12 residues. Trimming pared 6 bases from V and 8 bases from J, leaving 16 bases between. CDR1 is SQVTM and CDR2 is ANQGSEA in the germline V gene.

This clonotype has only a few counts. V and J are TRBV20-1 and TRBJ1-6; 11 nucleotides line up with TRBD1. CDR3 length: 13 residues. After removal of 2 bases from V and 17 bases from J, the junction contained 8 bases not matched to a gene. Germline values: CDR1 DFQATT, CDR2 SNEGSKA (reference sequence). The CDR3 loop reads CSARRTGGAYIHF. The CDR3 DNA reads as TGCAGTGCTAGACGGACAGGGGGCGCGTACATCCACTTT.

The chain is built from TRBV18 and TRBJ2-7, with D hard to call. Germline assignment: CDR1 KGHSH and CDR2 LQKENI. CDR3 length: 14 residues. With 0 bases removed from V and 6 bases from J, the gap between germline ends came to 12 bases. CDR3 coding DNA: TGTGCCAGCTCACCACCCGACGCAGGTTTCGAGCAGTACTTC. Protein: CASSPPDAGFEQYF.

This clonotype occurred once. The chain's CDR3 is CASTSTDTQYF. Here the CDR3 DNA reads TGTGCCAGCACCAGCACAGATACGCAGTATTTT. The chain carries TRBV6-6 and TRBJ2-3; D gene ambiguous. V was shortened by 7 bases and J by 0 bases, with 2 bases between the two germline ends. The CDR3 has 11 residues. In germline, CDR1 is MNHNY, CDR2 SVGAGI (reference sequence).

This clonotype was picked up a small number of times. CDR3 bases: TGTGCCAGCAGCCCAGGGCGTTTACAAGAGACCCAGTACTTC. As protein: CASSPGRLQETQYF. The chain couples TRBV25-1 to TRBJ2-5; maybe TRBD1 (5 bases). Trimming left V 6 bases short and J 2 bases short, with 13 bases between. The CDR3 runs 14 residues. Germline assignment: CDR1 MGHDK and CDR2 SYGVNS.

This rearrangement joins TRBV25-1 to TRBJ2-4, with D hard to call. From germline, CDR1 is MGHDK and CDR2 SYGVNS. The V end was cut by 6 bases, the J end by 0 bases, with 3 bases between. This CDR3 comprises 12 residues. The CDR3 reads CASSPAKNIQYF. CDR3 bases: TGTGCCAGCAGCCCAGCCAAAAACATTCAGTACTTC.

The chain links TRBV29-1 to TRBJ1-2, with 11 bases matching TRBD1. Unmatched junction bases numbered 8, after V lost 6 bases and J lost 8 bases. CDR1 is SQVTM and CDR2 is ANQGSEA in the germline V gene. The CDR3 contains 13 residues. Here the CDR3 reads CSVGDRGADGYTF. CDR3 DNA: TGCAGCGTCGGGGACAGGGGGGCCGACGGCTACACCTTC.

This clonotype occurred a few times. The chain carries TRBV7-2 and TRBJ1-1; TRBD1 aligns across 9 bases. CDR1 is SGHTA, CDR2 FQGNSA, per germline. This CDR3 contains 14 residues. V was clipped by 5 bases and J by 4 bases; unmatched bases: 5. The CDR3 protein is CASSRDRAITEAFF. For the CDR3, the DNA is TGTGCCAGCAGCCGGGACAGGGCGATCACTGAAGCTTTCTTT. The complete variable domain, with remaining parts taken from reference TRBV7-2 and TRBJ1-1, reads GAGVSQSPSNKVTEKGKDVELRCDPISGHTALYWYRQSLGQGLEFLIYFQGNSAPDKSGLPSDRFSAERTGGSVSTLTIQRTQQEDSAVYLCASSRDRAITEAFFGQGTRLTVV.

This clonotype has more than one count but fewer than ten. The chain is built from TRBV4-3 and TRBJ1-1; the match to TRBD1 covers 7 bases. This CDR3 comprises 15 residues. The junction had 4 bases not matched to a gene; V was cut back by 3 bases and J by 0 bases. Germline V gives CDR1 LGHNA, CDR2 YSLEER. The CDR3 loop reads CASSQSDRVNTEAFF. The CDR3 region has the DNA TGCGCCAGCAGCCAGTCAGACAGGGTGAACACTGAAGCTTTCTTT.

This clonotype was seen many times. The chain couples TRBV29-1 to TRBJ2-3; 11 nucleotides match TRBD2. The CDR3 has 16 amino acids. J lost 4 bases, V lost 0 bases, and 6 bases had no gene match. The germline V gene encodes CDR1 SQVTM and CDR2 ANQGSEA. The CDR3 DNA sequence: TGCAGCGTTGAAGATCTTCTAGCGGGGGGACCAGATACGCAGTATTTT. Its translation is CSVEDLLAGGPDTQYF.

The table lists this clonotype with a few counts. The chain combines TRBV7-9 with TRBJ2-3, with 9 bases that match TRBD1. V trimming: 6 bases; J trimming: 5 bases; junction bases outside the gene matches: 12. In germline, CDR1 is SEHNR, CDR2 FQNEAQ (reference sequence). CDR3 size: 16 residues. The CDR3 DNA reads TGTGCCAGCAGACGGCCGGGACAGGGATGGGGAGATACGCAGTATTTT. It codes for CASRRPGQGWGDTQYF. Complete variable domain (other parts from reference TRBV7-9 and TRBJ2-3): DTGVSQNPRHKITKRGQNVTFRCDPISEHNRLYWYRQTLGQGPEFLTYFQNEAQLEKSRLLSDRFSAERPKGSFSTLEIQRTEQGDSAMYLCASRRPGQGWGDTQYFGPGTRLTVL.

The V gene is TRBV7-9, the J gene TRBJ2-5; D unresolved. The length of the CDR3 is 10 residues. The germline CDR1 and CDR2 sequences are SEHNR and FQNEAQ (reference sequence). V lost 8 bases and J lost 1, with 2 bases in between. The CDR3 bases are TGTGCCAGCGTCCAAGAGACCCAGTACTTC. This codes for CASVQETQYF.

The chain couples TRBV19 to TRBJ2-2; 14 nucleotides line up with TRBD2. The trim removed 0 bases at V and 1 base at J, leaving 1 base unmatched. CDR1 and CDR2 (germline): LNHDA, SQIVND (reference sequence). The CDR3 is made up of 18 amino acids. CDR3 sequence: CASSIEGLAGVNTGELFF. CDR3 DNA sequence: TGTGCCAGTAGTATAGAGGGACTAGCGGGGGTGAACACCGGGGAGCTGTTTTTT.

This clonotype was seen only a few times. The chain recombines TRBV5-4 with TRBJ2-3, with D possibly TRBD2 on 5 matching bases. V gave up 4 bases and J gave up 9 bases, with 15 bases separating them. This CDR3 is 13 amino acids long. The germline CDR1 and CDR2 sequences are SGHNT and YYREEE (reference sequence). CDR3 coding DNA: TGTGCCAGCAGCCTCAGGACTGGGCAAACGCAGTATTTT. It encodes CASSLRTGQTQYF.